This TCR beta chain was recovered during a study of T cell changes during pregnancy in multiple sclerosis. Only in-frame clones appear in the TCRdb table, and some are missing; sequencing was by immunoSEQ multiplex PCR. This sample carries 40,000 or so clones, about 91% of them seen once, and the ten largest clones take roughly 0.45%. The source of this sequence is a female donor in good health, enrolled as a control in a pregnancy study. This specimen was CD4+ T cells from peripheral blood mononuclear cells, taken in the third trimester of pregnancy.

CDR3: CASSHRTDSNTGELFF. CDR3 coding DNA: TGTGCCAGCAGCCATCGGACAGATTCGAACACCGGGGAGCTGTTTTTT. J is TRBJ2-2 and V is TRBV14; D is possibly TRBD1 (6 bases). Germline V gene lookup returns CDR1 SGHDN and CDR2 FVKESK. This CDR3 spans 16 amino acids. V was pared by 3 bases and J by 0 bases, with 11 bases between.